This TCR beta chain was obtained from a study of blood T cells in healthy people across ages. The study's findings and limits: Those diversity estimates obtained from one million T cells were thought to be underestimates. More naive CD4+ cells and higher diversity marked long-lived donors relative to aged donors.

With 8 bases clipped from V and 2 bases from J, the junction kept 3 bases outside the gene matches. CDR1 is MNHNS and CDR2 is SASEGT in the germline V gene. The CDR3 is 14 amino acids. Together with a sample-barcoded 5' primer, a J-beta primer mix was included in a second PCR lasting about 6 to 11 cycles. TCRdb re-called the 5' RACE reads through MiXCR, storing one row per CDR3 protein. Found here are fewer than 1.5 million distinct CDR3 sequences, approximately 40% of them singletons; the top ten hold less than 8%. Healthy Caucasians from Russia aged about 6 to 95 served as donors. Researchers collected roughly 10 milliliters of peripheral blood from every single donor. This clonotype was seen a handful of times. The antigen remains unidentified.

The chain joins TRBV6-1 to TRBJ2-6; 7 nucleotides match TRBD1. The sample was blood. The receptor's source is a woman younger than 35 in good health. The chain's CDR3 is CASDREAGANVLTF. The CDR3, as DNA: TGTGCCAGCGACAGGGAAGCTGGGGCCAACGTCCTGACTTTC.